The T cell receptor beta chain under discussion was sequenced for a study of OX40 agonist ivuxolimab in advanced cancers. Whole-study context: In this cohort, patients received ivuxolimab, an agonistic anti-OX40 (CD134) antibody.

Using immunoSEQ multiplex PCR, the repertoire was profiled, and TCRdb retains in-frame clones only, with some absent. The sample has some 57,000 clones; 80% to 95% are singletons. Remarks on this clone: As yet, its antigen is unknown.

The germline V gene encodes CDR1 MNHEY and CDR2 SVGAGI. Losses at the gene ends were 4 bases for V and 4 bases for J; bases not matched to a gene: 4. This CDR3 region has 14 residues. Overall study results and limits: There were, on average, more expanded clones in CD8+ T cells than in CD4+.

This sequence joins TRBV6-5 and TRBJ1-2, with TRBD1 matching over 9 bases. This clonotype originated in an adult with an advanced solid tumor such as melanoma, head and neck, liver or kidney cancer. The sequences come from CD4+ or CD8+ T cells sorted from blood, collected in a trial of the OX40 agonist ivuxolimab. The CDR3 region is CASSWTGESYGYTF. CDR3 coding DNA: TGTGCCAGCAGTTGGACAGGGGAAAGCTATGGCTACACCTTC.